A selection of T cell receptor beta chains follows, all from one sample in a study of shared clonotypes between healthy human individuals. Profiled with immunoSEQ multiplex PCR; TCRdb holds only in-frame clones, not every one. The profile shows about 2.1 million clones, about 93% of them singletons. Sequencing was done on a sample of naive CD8+ T cells from PBMCs. The receptors were sampled from a man aged 18 to 30 in good health. Some clones in this sample may be carry-over from other donors' samples. The CDR3 runs from the conserved cysteine through the conserved F or W. D genes are given only for firm matches. Rows give clone size only sometimes, using once, few, many, or a class for an expanded clone.

V: TRBV5-6
size: -
J: TRBJ2-7
D: -
CDR3: CASSLMVTGIEQYF
DNA: TGTGCCAGCAGCTTAATGGTTACGGGCATCGAGCAGTACTTC

V: TRBV10-2
size: -
J: TRBJ1-1
D: -
CDR3: CASSQRRGEAFF
DNA: TGCGCCAGCAGCCAGAGGCGCGGGGAAGCTTTCTTT

V: TRBV5-1
size: -
J: TRBJ2-1
D: -
CDR3: CASSRTGPSSYNEQFF
DNA: TGCGCCAGCAGCAGGACGGGACCGAGCTCCTACAATGAGCAGTTCTTC

V: TRBV5-1
size: -
J: TRBJ1-2
D: TRBD1
CDR3: CASSLTGEDHFYGYTF
DNA: TGCGCCAGCAGCTTGACAGGGGAGGACCACTTCTATGGCTACACCTTC

V: TRBV27
size: -
J: TRBJ2-7
D: -
CDR3: CASRLGRGGYEQYF
DNA: TGTGCCAGCAGGTTAGGGCGGGGCGGCTACGAGCAGTACTTC

V: TRBV29-1
size: once
J: TRBJ2-5
D: -
CDR3: CSVEEDSRETQYF
DNA: TGCAGCGTTGAAGAGGACTCCCGAGAGACCCAGTACTTC

V: TRBV4-1
size: -
J: TRBJ1-1
D: -
CDR3: CASSLRAGPLNTEAFF
DNA: TGCGCCAGCAGCCTCCGGGCCGGGCCCCTGAACACTGAAGCTTTCTTT

V: TRBV5-6
size: -
J: TRBJ2-7
D: -
CDR3: CASSLGGSEQYF
DNA: TGTGCCAGCAGCTTGGGGGGATCCGAGCAGTACTTC

V: TRBV27
size: -
J: TRBJ2-5
D: -
CDR3: CASSYKAWETQYF
DNA: TGTGCCAGCAGTTATAAGGCCTGGGAGACCCAGTACTTC

V: TRBV6-5
size: -
J: TRBJ1-2
D: -
CDR3: CASSYSTGVSAIYTF
DNA: TGTGCCAGCAGTTACTCGACGGGCGTATCGGCTATCTACACCTTC

V: TRBV29-1
size: -
J: TRBJ2-7
D: TRBD2
CDR3: CSVRLAGSYEQYF
DNA: TGCAGCGTTCGGCTAGCGGGGTCCTACGAGCAGTACTTC

V: TRBV7-9
size: -
J: TRBJ1-1
D: -
CDR3: CASSPLGAAEAFF
DNA: TGTGCCAGCAGCCCCCTGGGGGCGGCGGAAGCTTTCTTT

V: TRBV27
size: -
J: TRBJ2-6
D: TRBD1
CDR3: CASRQGANGANVLTF
DNA: TGTGCCAGCAGGCAGGGGGCAAATGGGGCCAACGTCCTGACTTTC

V: TRBV28
size: -
J: TRBJ1-1
D: -
CDR3: CASSERDTEAFF
DNA: TGTGCCAGCAGTGAAAGGGACACTGAAGCTTTCTTT

V: TRBV5-6
size: -
J: TRBJ2-1
D: TRBD2
CDR3: CASSSTLGLAGDRFF
DNA: TGTGCCAGCAGCTCGACCCTGGGACTAGCGGGAGATCGGTTCTTC

V: TRBV4-3
size: few
J: TRBJ2-1
D: -
CDR3: CASSHAGAYNEQFF
DNA: TGCGCCAGCAGCCATGCCGGGGCCTACAATGAGCAGTTCTTC

V: TRBV19
size: once
J: TRBJ2-7
D: TRBD2
CDR3: CASSMRLAGVESSYEQYF
DNA: TGTGCCAGTAGTATGAGGCTAGCGGGAGTAGAAAGTTCCTACGAGCAGTACTTC

V: TRBV7-2
size: -
J: TRBJ2-5
D: TRBD2
CDR3: CASSSRASGGETQYF
DNA: TGTGCCAGCAGCTCTAGGGCTAGCGGGGGGGAGACCCAGTACTTC

V: TRBV30
size: -
J: TRBJ2-7
D: -
CDR3: CAWSLGGEQYF
DNA: TGTGCCTGGAGCTTAGGGGGGGAGCAGTACTTC

V: TRBV9
size: few
J: TRBJ1-2
D: -
CDR3: CASSGRGGYGYTF
DNA: TGTGCCAGCAGCGGCCGTGGAGGCTATGGCTACACCTTC